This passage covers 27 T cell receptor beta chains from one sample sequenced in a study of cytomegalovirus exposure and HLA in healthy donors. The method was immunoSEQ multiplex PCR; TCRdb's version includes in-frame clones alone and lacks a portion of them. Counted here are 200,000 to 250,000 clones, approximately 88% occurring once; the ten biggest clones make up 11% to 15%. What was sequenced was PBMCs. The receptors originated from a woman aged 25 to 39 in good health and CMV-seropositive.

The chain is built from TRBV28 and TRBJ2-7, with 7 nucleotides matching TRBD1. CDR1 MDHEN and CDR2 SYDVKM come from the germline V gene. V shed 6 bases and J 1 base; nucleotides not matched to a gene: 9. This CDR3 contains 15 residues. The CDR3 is CASSRPGQNSYEQYF. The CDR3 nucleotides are TGTGCCAGCAGCCGGCCGGGACAGAATTCCTACGAGCAGTACTTC.

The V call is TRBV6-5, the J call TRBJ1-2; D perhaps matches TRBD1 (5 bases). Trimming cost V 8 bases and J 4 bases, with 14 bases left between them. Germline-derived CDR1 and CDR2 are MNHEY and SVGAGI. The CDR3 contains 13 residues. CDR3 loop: CASVKRGAYGYTF. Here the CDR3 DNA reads TGTGCCAGCGTTAAGCGGGGCGCCTATGGCTACACCTTC.

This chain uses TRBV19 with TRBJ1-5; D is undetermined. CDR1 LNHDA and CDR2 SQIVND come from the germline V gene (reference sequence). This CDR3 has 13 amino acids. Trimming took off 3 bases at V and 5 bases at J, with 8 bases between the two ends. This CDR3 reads CASSISPDQPQHF. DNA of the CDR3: TGTGCCAGTAGTATCTCCCCTGATCAGCCCCAGCATTTT.

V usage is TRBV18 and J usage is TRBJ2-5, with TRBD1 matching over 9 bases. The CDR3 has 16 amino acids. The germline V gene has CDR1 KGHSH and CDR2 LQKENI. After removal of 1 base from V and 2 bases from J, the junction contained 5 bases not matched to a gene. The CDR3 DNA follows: TGTGCCAGCTCACCACGGAGACAGGGGGTTCAAGAGACCCAGTACTTC. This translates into CASSPRRQGVQETQYF.

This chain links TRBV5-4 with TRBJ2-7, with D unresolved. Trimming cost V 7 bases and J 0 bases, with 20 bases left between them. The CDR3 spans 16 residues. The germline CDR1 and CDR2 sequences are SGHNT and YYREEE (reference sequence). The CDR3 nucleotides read TGTGCCAGCCGATCGACCTGGTCTCCGAGCTCCTACGAGCAGTACTTC. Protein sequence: CASRSTWSPSSYEQYF.

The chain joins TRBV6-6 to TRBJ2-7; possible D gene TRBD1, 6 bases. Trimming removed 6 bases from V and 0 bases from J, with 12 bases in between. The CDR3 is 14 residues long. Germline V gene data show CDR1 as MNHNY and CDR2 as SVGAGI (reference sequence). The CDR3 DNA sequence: TGTGCCAGCAGGTGGACAGCGATCTCCTACGAGCAGTACTTC. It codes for CASRWTAISYEQYF.

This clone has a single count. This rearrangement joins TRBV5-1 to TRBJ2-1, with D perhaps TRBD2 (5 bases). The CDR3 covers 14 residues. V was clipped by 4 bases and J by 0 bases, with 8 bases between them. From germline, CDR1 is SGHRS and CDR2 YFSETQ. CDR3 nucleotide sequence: TGCGCCAGCAGCCCGGGGTCCTCCTACAATGAGCAGTTCTTC. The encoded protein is CASSPGSSYNEQFF.

CDR3 residues: CASSPTGTSVEQFF. The CDR3, as DNA: TGCGCCAGCAGCCCGACCGGGACTAGTGTTGAGCAGTTCTTC. V and J are TRBV5-1 and TRBJ2-1, with TRBD2 identical over 8 bases. The CDR3 spans 14 residues. With V trimmed by 4 bases and J by 9 bases, 9 bases remained unmatched. The germline CDR1 and CDR2 sequences are SGHRS and YFSETQ.

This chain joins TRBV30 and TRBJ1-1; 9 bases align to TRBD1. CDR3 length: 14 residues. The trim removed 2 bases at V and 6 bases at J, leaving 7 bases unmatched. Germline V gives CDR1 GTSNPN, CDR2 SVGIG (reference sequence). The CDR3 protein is CAWSSNRGRAEAFF. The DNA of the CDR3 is TGTGCCTGGAGTTCCAACAGGGGGCGGGCTGAAGCTTTCTTT.

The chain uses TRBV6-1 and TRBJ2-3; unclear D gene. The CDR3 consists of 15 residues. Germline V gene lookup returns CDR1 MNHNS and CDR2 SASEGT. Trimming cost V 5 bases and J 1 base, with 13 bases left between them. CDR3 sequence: CASSFEFRGTDTQYF. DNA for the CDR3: TGTGCCAGCAGTTTTGAGTTCCGCGGCACAGATACGCAGTATTTT.

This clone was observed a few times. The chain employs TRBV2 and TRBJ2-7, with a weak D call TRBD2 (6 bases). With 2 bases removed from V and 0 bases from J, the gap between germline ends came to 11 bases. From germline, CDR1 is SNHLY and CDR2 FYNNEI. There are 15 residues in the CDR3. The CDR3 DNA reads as TGTGCCAGCAGTGAACCCCCGGGACTCTCCTACGAGCAGTACTTC. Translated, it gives CASSEPPGLSYEQYF.

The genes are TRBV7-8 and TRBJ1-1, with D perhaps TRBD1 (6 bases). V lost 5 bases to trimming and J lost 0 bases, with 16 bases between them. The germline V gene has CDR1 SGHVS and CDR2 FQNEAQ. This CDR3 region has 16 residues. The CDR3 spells CASSHVRGGMNTEAFF. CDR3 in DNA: TGTGCCAGCAGCCATGTTAGAGGGGGGATGAACACTGAAGCTTTCTTT.

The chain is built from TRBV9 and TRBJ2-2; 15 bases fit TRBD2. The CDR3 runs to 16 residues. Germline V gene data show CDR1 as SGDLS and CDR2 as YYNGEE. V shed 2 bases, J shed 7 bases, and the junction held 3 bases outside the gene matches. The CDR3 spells CASSVRTSGRGGELFF. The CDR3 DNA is TGTGCCAGCAGCGTCAGGACTAGCGGGAGGGGCGGGGAGCTGTTTTTT.

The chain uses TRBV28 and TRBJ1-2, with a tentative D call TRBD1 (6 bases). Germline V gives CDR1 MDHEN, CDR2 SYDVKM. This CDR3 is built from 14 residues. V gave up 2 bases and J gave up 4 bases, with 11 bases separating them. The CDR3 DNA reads TGTGCCAGCAGTTTAGCTCTACAGGGCTATGGCTACACCTTC. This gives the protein CASSLALQGYGYTF.

CDR3 bases: TGTGCCAGCAGCTTTTCTAGCGAAACCACCTACGAGCAGTACTTC. It encodes CASSFSSETTYEQYF. The chain links TRBV7-2 to TRBJ2-7, with a possible D match to TRBD2 (6 bases). With 3 bases removed from V and 2 bases from J, the gap between germline ends came to 14 bases. The CDR3 extends over 15 amino acids. Per germline, CDR1 SGHTA and CDR2 FQGNSA. Full variable domain (rest looked up from reference TRBV7-2 and TRBJ2-7): GAGVSQSPSNKVTEKGKDVELRCDPISGHTALYWYRQSLGQGLEFLIYFQGNSAPDKSGLPSDRFSAERTGGSVSTLTIQRTQQEDSAVYLCASSFSSETTYEQYFGPGTRLTVT.

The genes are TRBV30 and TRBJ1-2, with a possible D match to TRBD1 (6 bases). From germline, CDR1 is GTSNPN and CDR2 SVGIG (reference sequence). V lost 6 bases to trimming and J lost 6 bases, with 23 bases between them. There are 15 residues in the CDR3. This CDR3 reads CACMRTGTQTDGYTF. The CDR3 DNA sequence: TGTGCCTGCATGCGGACCGGGACACAGACGGATGGCTACACCTTC.

This CDR3 is CSVGGNNEQFF. The CDR3 DNA reads TGCAGCGTTGGGGGAAACAATGAGCAGTTCTTC. The V gene is TRBV29-1, the J gene TRBJ2-1; D is uncertain. This CDR3 has 11 amino acids. Germline loops: CDR1 SQVTM, CDR2 ANQGSEA. Trimming cost V 4 bases and J 5 bases, with 6 bases left between them.

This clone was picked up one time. The CDR3 loop is CASSLTAGANYGYTF. The CDR3 nucleotides are TGTGCCAGCAGCTTAACGGCAGGGGCAAACTATGGCTACACCTTC. V is TRBV7-8 and J is TRBJ1-2, with D possibly matching TRBD1 (6 bases). There are 15 residues in the CDR3. The V end lost 2 bases, the J end lost 2 bases, and 12 bases lay between the germline ends. CDR1 is SGHVS, CDR2 FQNEAQ, per germline.

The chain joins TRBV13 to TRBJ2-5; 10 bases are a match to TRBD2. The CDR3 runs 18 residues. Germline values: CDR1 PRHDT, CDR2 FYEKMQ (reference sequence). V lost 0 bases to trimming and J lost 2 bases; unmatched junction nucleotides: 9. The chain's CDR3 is CASSLGGYASGSQETQYF. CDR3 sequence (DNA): TGTGCCAGCAGCTTAGGCGGCTATGCTAGCGGGAGTCAAGAGACCCAGTACTTC.

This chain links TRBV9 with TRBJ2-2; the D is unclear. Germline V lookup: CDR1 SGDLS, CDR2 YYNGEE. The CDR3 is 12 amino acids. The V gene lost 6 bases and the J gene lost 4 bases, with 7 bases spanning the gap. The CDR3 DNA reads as TGTGCCAGCAAGGCTGGCACCGGGGAGCTGTTTTTT. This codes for CASKAGTGELFF. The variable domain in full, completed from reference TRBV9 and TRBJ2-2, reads DSGVTQTPKHLITATGQRVTLRCSPRSGDLSVYWYQQSLDQGLQFLIQYYNGEERAKGNILERFSAQQFPDLHSELNLSSLELGDSALYFCASKAGTGELFFGEGSRLTVL.

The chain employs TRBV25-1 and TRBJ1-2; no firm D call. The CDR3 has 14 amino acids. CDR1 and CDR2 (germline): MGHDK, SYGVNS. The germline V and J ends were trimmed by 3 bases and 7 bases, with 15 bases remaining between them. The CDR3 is CASSDLVSGGGYTF. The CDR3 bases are TGTGCCAGCAGTGATCTAGTCTCAGGAGGTGGCTACACCTTC.

The CDR3, as DNA: TGTGCCAGCAGTGGTTTGAGTGGTGGGGAAGATGAAAAACTGTTTTTT. It yields the protein CASSGLSGGEDEKLFF. The chain uses TRBV25-1 and TRBJ1-4; D call uncertain. Germline values: CDR1 MGHDK, CDR2 SYGVNS. The CDR3 runs 16 residues. The V gene lost 4 bases and the J gene lost 6 bases, with 18 bases spanning the gap.

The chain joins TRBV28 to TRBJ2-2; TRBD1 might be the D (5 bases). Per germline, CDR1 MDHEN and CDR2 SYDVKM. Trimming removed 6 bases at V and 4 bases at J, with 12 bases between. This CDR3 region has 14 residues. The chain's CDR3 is CASSPQARTGELFF. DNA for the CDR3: TGTGCCAGCAGCCCACAGGCCCGCACCGGGGAGCTGTTTTTT.

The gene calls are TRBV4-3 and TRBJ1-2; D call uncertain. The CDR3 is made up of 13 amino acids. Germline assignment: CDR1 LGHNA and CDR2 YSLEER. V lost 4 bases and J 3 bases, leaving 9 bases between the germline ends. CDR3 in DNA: TGCGCCAGCAGCCCAGCAAGGGACTATGGCTACACCTTC. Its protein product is CASSPARDYGYTF.

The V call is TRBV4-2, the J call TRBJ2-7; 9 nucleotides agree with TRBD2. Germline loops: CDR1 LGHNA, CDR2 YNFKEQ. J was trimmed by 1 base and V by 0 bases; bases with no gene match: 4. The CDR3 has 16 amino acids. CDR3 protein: CASSQDWSGRSYEQYF. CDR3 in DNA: TGTGCCAGCAGCCAAGATTGGAGCGGGAGGTCCTACGAGCAGTACTTC.

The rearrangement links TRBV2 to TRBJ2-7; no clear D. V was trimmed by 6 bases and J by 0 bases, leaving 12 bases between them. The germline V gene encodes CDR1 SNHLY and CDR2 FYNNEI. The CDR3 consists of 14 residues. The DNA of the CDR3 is TGTGCCAGCAGACGTGACAAGGCCTCCTACGAGCAGTACTTC. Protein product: CASRRDKASYEQYF. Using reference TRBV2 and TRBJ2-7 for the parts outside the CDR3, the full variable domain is EPEVTQTPSHQVTQMGQEVILRCVPISNHLYFYWYRQILGQKVEFLVSFYNNEISEKSEIFDDQFSVERPDGSNFTLKIRSTKLEDSAMYFCASRRDKASYEQYFGPGTRLTVT.

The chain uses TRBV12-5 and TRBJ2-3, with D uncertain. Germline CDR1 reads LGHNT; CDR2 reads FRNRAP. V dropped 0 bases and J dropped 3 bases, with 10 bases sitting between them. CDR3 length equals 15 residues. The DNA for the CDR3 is TGTGCTAGTGGTTTGGTACGGAATCGGACAGATACGCAGTATTTT. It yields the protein CASGLVRNRTDTQYF. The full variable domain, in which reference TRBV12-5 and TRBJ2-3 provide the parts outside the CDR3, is DARVTQTPRHKVTEMGQEVTMRCQPILGHNTVFWYRQTMMQGLELLAYFRNRAPLDDSGMPKDRFSAEMPDATLATLKIQPSEPRDSAVYFCASGLVRNRTDTQYFGPGTRLTVL.